This record concerns one T cell receptor beta chain sequence. What it binds is unknown. It was from PBMCs that CD4+ and CD8+ T cells were sorted. The entry originates in a study of CD8+ T cells in alopecia areata. The study, taken as a whole, reports: Compared with normal scalp, lesional scalp had higher clonality and more expanded CD8+ clones.

Investigators isolated RNA and reverse transcribed it into cDNA to act as the sequencing template. Profiled with immunoSEQ multiplex PCR; TCRdb holds only in-frame clones, not every one. The sample comprises around 210,000 clones, more than 55% of which are singletons, and around 5.1% rests with the top ten. Trimming took 5 bases from V and 8 from J; bases not matched to a gene: 8. The CDR3 runs to 13 residues. From germline, CDR1 is SGHTA and CDR2 FQGTGA. This TCR was sampled from a human donor in good health. What was sequenced was CD8+ T cells sorted from blood. This chain connects TRBV7-3 to TRBJ1-1; 7 bases line up with TRBD1. CDR3 sequence: CASSPPGQNEAFF. The DNA of the CDR3 is TGTGCCAGCAGCCCACCGGGACAGAACGAAGCTTTCTTT.